The present entry profiles one T cell receptor (beta chain) with its context. The antigen remains undetermined. Genomic DNA (from each subset) was split evenly across several immunoSEQ plates. Generated by immunoSEQ multiplex PCR, the TCRdb table keeps only in-frame clones and is missing some. The sample has roughly 2 million clones, about 95% seen once. This record comes from a study of shared clonotypes between healthy human individuals. Germline V lookup: CDR1 MNHNS, CDR2 SASEGT. This CDR3 region has 13 residues. V was trimmed by 1 base and J by 4 bases, leaving 7 bases between them. Study observations and caveats: Relative to their counterparts shared across all four donors, non-shared clonotypes exhibited diminished generation probabilities.

HIV-negative, healthy adults without recent acute infections or vaccinations were the donors. This TCR was recovered from a man younger than 30 in good health. The chain employs TRBV6-1 and TRBJ1-2; D is unresolved. Material for sequencing was naive CD4+ T cells sorted from blood. Stated subset: CD45RA+ positively selected. The CDR3 spells CASSEDTSYGYTF. Written as DNA, the CDR3 is TGTGCCAGCAGTGAAGACACCTCCTATGGCTACACCTTC.